This T cell receptor beta chain was recovered during a study of graft-versus-host responses after intestinal transplantation (dated by TCRdb to about 2021). The study in broad terms: Recipients received multivisceral, liver-intestinal, or isolated intestinal transplants. The cohort enrolled about two dozen intestinal transplant recipients including one retransplant, and a few patients lacking pretransplant specimens were excluded. Rather than being sequenced by the commercial service, samples from a few later patients were sequenced in-house on an Illumina MiSeq and processed with MiXCR. All recipients received anti-thymocyte globulin induction followed by maintenance tacrolimus and steroids for around three years. Donor T cell macrochimerism was defined as a peak of at least 4% donor T cells among recipient peripheral blood mononuclear cells. Alloreactive clones were identified by sequencing pre-transplant mixed lymphocyte reaction products and comparing them with unstimulated pre-transplant donor and recipient T cells. Bulk TCR-beta CDR3 sequencing was used to track graft-versus-host and host-versus-graft alloreactive T cell clones in the graft, circulation and bone marrow after intestinal transplantation. Points the paper makes about the study in general: In patients with donor T cell macrochimerism, the allografts had high GvH to HvG T cell clonal ratios. Conclusions were limited by the relatively low number and heterogeneity of intestinal transplant patients. Early after transplant, peak levels of circulating GvH clones were associated with declines in HvG clones. GvH clones were detected in recipient bone marrow, and some appeared earlier in ileal mucosa or blood, consistent with an intestinal mucosal origin.

Sample time point, as interpreted from the label and publication: cells obtained before transplantation from donor or recipient. CD3+CD4+ and CD3+CD8+ populations were FACS-sorted from unstimulated pre-transplant donor and recipient cells taken from spleen or lymph nodes. CDR1 is given as SGHRS and CDR2 as YFSETQ, both from the germline V gene. V is shortened by 0 bases, J by 3 bases, and the region joining them spans 16 bases. The cysteine opens and the phenylalanine closes a CDR3 of 16 amino acids. CDR3 DNA is the only sequence kept; it has 48 bases, read in frame from the first base. A remark on this clone: The antigen it recognizes is unknown. One base away there is no much larger clone; base qualities are not given.

Library prep was done by the immunoSEQ multiplex PCR assay. For most patients, genomic DNA was isolated with the Qiagen DNeasy Blood and Tissue Kit and sent frozen to Adaptive Biotechnologies for TCR sequencing. Adaptive Biotechnologies carried out high-throughput TCR-beta CDR3 sequencing of genomic DNA for most patients. The authors processed their data as follows. Adaptive's ImmunoSEQ software supplied the TCR sequencing data for roughly 17 patients, while MiXCR and VDJtools were used to process a few other patients. To correct CD4 versus CD8 sorting errors, sequences present in both subsets at a frequency ratio below 5:1 were removed. CDR3 nucleotide sequences shared between donor and recipient were removed because their origin could not be assigned. Alloreactive clones required at least 2-fold expansion over unstimulated cells and minimum CFSE-low frequency of 0.002% (template counts) or 0.001% (read counts). A clone was considered mappable if detected in the sequenced pre-transplant spleen, lymph node, or MLR CFSE-low populations of the donor or recipient. Cumulative frequency of alloreactive clones was calculated as a percentage of all sequences weighted by copy number. Held by TCRdb, this immuneACCESS table contains in-frame sequences only and omits some clones. Under half of the omission traces to an unresolved V gene where checked; the cause of the rest is unknown. The V and J calls and clone size were taken over from that table, and D and trimming were inferred from the DNA. Across this sample there are 95,000 to 130,000 clones, with less than 95% seen only once. The ten largest make up roughly 0.17% of the sample.

This receptor was obtained from a human donor who received an intestinal transplant. The material was unstimulated CD4+ T cells sorted from spleen or lymph node cells, obtained before intestinal transplant. The chain joins TRBV5-1 to TRBJ2-7; possibly the D gene is TRBD2, per 6 matching bases. For the CDR3, the sequence is CASSLATGGGYYEQYF. The nucleotide sequence is TGCGCCAGCAGCTTGGCCACTGGTGGGGGGTACTACGAGCAGTACTTC.